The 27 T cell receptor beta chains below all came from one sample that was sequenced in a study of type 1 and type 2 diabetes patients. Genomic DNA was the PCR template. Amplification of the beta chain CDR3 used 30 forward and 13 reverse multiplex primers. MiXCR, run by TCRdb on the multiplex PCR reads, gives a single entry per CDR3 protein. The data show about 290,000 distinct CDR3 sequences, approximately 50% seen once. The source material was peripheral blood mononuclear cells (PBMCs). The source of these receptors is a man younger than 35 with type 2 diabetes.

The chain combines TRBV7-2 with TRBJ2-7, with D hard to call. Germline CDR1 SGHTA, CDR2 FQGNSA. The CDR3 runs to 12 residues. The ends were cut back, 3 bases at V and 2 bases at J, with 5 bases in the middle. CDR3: CASSFDTYEQYF. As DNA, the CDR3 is TGTGCCAGCAGCTTCGACACCTACGAGCAGTACTTC. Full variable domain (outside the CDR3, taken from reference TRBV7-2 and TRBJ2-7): GAGVSQSPSNKVTEKGKDVELRCDPISGHTALYWYRQSLGQGLEFLIYFQGNSAPDKSGLPSDRFSAERTGGSVSTLTIQRTQQEDSAVYLCASSFDTYEQYFGPGTRLTVT.

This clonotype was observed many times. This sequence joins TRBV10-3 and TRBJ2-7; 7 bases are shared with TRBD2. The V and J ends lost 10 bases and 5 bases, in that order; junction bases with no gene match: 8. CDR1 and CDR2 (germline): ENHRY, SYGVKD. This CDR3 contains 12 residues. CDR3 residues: CASKGAGNEQYF. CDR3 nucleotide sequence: TGTGCCAGCAAGGGAGCGGGAAACGAGCAGTACTTC.

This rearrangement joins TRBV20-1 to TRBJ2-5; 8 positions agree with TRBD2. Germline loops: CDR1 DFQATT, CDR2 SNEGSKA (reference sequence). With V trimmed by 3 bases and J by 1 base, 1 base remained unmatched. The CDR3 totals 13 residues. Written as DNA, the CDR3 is TGCAGTGCTAGGACTAGCGCCCAAGAGACCCAGTACTTC. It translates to CSARTSAQETQYF.

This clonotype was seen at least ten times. CDR3 sequence: CASSQDRRGGAFF. The CDR3 DNA reads as TGTGCCAGCAGCCAAGACCGACGGGGGGGAGCTTTCTTT. V usage is TRBV14 and J usage is TRBJ1-1; maybe TRBD1 (5 bases). CDR1 is SGHDN and CDR2 is FVKESK in the germline V gene. The CDR3 sequence is 13 residues long. V lost 0 bases and J 10 bases, leaving 12 bases between the germline ends.

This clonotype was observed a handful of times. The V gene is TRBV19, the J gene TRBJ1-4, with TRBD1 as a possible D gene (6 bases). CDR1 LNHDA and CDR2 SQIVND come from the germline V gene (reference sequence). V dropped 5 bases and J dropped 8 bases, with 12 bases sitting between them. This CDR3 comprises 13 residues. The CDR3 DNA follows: TGTGCCAGTAGTTTTTCAGGGGTCGAAAAACTGTTTTTT. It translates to CASSFSGVEKLFF.

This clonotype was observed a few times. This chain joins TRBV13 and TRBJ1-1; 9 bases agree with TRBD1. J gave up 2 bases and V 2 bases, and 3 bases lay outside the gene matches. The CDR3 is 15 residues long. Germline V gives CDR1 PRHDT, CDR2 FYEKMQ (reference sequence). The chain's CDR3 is CASSLTGGGNTEAFF. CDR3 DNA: TGTGCCAGCAGCTTAACAGGGGGCGGAAACACTGAAGCTTTCTTT.

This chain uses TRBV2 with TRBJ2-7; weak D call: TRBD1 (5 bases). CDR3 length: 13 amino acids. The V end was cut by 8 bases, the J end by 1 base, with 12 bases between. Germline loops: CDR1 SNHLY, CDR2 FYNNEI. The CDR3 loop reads CASATDISYEQYF. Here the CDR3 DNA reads TGTGCCAGCGCGACGGACATATCCTACGAGCAGTACTTC. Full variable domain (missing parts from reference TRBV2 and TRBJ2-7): EPEVTQTPSHQVTQMGQEVILRCVPISNHLYFYWYRQILGQKVEFLVSFYNNEISEKSEIFDDQFSVERPDGSNFTLKIRSTKLEDSAMYFCASATDISYEQYFGPGTRLTVT.

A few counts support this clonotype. This chain's CDR3 is CASRPSWGNQPQHF. CDR3 coding DNA: TGTGCCTCTAGGCCGTCCTGGGGCAATCAGCCCCAGCATTTT. This chain joins TRBV2 and TRBJ1-5; D is undetermined. Germline loops: CDR1 SNHLY, CDR2 FYNNEI. The CDR3 is made up of 14 amino acids. Trimming shortened V by 11 bases and J by 2 bases, and 16 bases separated the two germline ends.

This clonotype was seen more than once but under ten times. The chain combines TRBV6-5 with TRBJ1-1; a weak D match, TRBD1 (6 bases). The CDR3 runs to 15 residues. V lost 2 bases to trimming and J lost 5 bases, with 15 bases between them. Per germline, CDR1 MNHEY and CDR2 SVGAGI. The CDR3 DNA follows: TGTGCCAGCAGTTACCACGGGACACCTGGTACTGAAGCTTTCTTT. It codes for CASSYHGTPGTEAFF.

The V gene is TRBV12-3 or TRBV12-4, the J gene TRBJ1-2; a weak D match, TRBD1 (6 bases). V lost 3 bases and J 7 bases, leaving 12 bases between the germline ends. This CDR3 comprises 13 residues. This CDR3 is CASSLGGGGGYTF. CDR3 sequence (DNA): TGTGCCAGCAGTTTGGGAGGGGGTGGTGGCTACACCTTC.

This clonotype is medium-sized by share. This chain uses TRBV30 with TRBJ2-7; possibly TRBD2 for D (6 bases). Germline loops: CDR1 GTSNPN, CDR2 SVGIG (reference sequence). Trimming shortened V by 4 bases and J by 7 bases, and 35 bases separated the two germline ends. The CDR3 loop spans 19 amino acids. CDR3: CAWMGQEGLGVGGAGEQYF. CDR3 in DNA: TGTGCCTGGATGGGCCAGGAAGGCCTGGGCGTCGGCGGCGCGGGGGAGCAGTACTTC.

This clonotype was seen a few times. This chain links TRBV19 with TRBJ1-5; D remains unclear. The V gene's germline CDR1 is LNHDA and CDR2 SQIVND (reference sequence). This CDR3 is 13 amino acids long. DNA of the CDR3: TGTGTATCAAGGGAAAAGGTTGGTCAGCCCCAGCATTTT. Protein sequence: CVSREKVGQPQHF.

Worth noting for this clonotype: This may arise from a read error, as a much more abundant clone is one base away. The CDR3 DNA reads as TGTGCCAACAGAGGGGAGGGACTAGCGGAACCCTACGAGCAGTACTTC. Amino acid sequence: CANRGEGLAEPYEQYF. The gene calls are TRBV2 and TRBJ2-7; 11 bases line up with TRBD2. Germline V CDR1 and CDR2: SNHLY, FYNNEI. This CDR3 has 16 residues. The junction had 13 bases not matched to a gene; V was cut back by 10 bases and J by 2 bases.

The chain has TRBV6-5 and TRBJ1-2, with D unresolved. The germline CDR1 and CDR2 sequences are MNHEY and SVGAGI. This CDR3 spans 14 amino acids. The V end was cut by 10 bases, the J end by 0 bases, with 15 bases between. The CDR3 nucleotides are TGTGCCACCCGCCCTTTAGCAGCTAACTATGGCTACACCTTC. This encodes CATRPLAANYGYTF.

DNA for the CDR3: TGCAGTGCCCTGACAGGATCGGGGGATACGCAGTATTTT. Translating gives CSALTGSGDTQYF. The V call is TRBV20-1, the J call TRBJ2-3, with D perhaps TRBD1 (6 bases). The V gene's germline CDR1 is DFQATT and CDR2 SNEGSKA (reference sequence). Deletions cut 6 bases from V and 6 bases from J, with 16 bases between. This CDR3 region has 13 residues.

The CDR3 loop is CATKLEHYTEAFF. The CDR3 DNA follows: TGTGCCACCAAGCTGGAACATTACACTGAAGCTTTCTTT. This chain links TRBV19 with TRBJ1-1; D unresolved. The germline V gene encodes CDR1 LNHDA and CDR2 SQIVND (reference sequence). CDR3 length: 13 residues. Trimming removed 10 bases from V and 3 bases from J, with 15 bases in between.

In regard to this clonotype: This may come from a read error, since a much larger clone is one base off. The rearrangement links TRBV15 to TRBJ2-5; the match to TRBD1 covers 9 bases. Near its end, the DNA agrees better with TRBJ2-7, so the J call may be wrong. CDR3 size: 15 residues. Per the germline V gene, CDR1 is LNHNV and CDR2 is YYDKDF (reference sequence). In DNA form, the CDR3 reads TGTGCCACCAGCAGAGCCCGGGACAGGGTCTACGAGCAGTACTTC. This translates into CATSRARDRVYEQYF.

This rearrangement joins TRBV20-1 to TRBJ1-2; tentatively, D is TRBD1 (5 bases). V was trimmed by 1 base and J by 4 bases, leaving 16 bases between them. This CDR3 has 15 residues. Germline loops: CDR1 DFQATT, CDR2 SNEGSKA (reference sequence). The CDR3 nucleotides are TGCAGTGCTAGAGTATTGACGACAGTTAGCTATGGCTACACCTTC. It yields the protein CSARVLTTVSYGYTF.

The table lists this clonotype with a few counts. CDR3 bases: TGTGCCAGCAGTGTGGCAAACTATGGCTACACCTTC. It translates to CASSVANYGYTF. V is TRBV6-5 and J is TRBJ1-2; D not resolved. V was cut by 5 bases and J by 2 bases, with 6 bases left in between. Germline V lookup: CDR1 MNHEY, CDR2 SVGAGI. CDR3 length: 12 residues.

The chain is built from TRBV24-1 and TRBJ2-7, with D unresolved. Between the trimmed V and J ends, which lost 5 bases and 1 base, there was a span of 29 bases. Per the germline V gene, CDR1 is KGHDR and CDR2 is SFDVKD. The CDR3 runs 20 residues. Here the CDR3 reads CATSVVADYRPKTLSYEQYF. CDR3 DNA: TGTGCCACCAGTGTCGTGGCGGATTACCGTCCTAAAACCTTATCCTACGAGCAGTACTTC.

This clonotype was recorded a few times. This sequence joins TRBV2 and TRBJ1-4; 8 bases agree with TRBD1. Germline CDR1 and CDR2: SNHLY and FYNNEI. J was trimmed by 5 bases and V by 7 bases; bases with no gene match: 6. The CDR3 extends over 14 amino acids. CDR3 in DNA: TGTGCCAGCAATCTCGGGACAGGAAATGAAAAACTGTTTTTT. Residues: CASNLGTGNEKLFF.

The CDR3 loop reads CAFDGDTQYF. In DNA, the CDR3 is TGTGCCTTCGACGGAGATACGCAGTATTTT. The chain combines TRBV30 with TRBJ2-3; D gene unclear. Germline V gives CDR1 GTSNPN, CDR2 SVGIG (reference sequence). CDR3 length equals 10 residues. V lost 7 bases and J lost 5, with 7 bases in between.

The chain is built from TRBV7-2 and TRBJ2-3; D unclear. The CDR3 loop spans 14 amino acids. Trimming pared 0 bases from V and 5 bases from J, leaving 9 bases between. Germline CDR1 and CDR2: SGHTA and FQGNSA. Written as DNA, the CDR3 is TGTGCCAGCAGCTTAGCCTCCGCGATAGATACGCAGTATTTT. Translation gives CASSLASAIDTQYF.

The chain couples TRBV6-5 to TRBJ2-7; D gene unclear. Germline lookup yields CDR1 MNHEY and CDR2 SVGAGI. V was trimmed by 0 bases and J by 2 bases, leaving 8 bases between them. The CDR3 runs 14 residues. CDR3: CASSYSSTTYEQYF. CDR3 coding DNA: TGTGCCAGCAGTTACTCTTCAACGACCTACGAGCAGTACTTC.

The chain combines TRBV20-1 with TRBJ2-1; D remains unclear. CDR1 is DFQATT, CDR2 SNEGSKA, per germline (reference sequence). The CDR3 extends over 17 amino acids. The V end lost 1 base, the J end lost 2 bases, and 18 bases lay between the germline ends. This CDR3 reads CSARAEKPESPYNEQFF. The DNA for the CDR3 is TGCAGTGCTAGAGCGGAAAAGCCGGAGTCCCCCTACAATGAGCAGTTCTTC.

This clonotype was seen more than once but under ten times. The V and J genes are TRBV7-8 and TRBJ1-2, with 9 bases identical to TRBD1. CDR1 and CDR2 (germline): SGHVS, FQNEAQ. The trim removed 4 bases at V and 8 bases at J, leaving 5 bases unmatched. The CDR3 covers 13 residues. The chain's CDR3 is CASSSGQGSGYTF. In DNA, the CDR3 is TGTGCCAGCAGCTCGGGACAGGGCTCCGGCTACACCTTC.

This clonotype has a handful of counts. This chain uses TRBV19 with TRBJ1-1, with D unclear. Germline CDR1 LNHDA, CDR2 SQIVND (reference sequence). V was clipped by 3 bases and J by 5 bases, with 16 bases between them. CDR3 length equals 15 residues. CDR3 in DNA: TGTGCCAGTAGTATCGTTCGGGGTTCTTGGACTGAAGCTTTCTTT. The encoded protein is CASSIVRGSWTEAFF. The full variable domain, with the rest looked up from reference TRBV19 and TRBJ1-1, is DGGITQSPKYLFRKEGQNVTLSCEQNLNHDAMYWYRQDPGQGLRLIYYSQIVNDFQKGDIAEGYSVSREKKESFPLTVTSAQKNPTAFYLCASSIVRGSWTEAFFGQGTRLTVV.